Here is one T cell receptor (beta chain) with its context. Its antigen is not known. The V gene lost 4 bases and the J gene lost 2 bases, with 16 bases spanning the gap. Germline lookup yields CDR1 SGHDN and CDR2 FVKESK. This CDR3 region has 16 residues. These data come from a study of T cell responses to AZD1222 COVID-19 vaccine. Study-level results: Just a handful of people given AZD1222 tested seropositive at baseline. Donors skewed white British and female; clonal diversity was possibly underestimated.

Sequencing was performed with immunoSEQ multiplex PCR; in TCRdb, only in-frame clones are kept and a portion is missing. The table lists roughly 160,000 clones, around 90% of them singletons. The sequences come from peripheral blood, collected 28 days after the second AZD1222 dose. The source is an adult who received the AZD1222 COVID-19 vaccine. This rearrangement joins TRBV14 to TRBJ2-3, with no clear D. The CDR3 protein is CASSLGVAASTDTQYF. DNA for the CDR3: TGTGCCAGCAGCCTCGGAGTTGCGGCATCCACAGATACGCAGTATTTT.